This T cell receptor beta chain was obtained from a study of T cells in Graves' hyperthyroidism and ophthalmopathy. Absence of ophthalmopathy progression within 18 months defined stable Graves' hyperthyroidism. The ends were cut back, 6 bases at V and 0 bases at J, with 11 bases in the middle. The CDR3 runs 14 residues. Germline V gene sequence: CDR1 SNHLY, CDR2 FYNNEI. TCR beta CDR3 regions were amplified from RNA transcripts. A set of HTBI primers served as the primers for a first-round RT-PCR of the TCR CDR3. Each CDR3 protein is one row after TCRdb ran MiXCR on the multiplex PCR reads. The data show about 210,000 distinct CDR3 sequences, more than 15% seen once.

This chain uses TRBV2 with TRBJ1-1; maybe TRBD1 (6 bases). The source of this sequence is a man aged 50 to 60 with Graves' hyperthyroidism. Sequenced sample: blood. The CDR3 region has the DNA TGTGCCAGCAGCGTGGACAGATTGAACACTGAAGCTTTCTTT. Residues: CASSVDRLNTEAFF.